This note documents a single T cell receptor (beta chain) sequence. What it recognizes is unknown. V was pared by 7 bases and J by 3 bases, with 9 bases between. The CDR3 loop spans 13 amino acids. From germline, CDR1 is LNHDA and CDR2 SQIVND (reference sequence). Measured with immunoSEQ multiplex PCR; TCRdb has only the in-frame clones, and not every one. The table shows approximately 82,000 clones, with about 85% occurring only once. The sample belongs to a study of T cell responses to AZD1222 COVID-19 vaccine. Notes on the study in general: Repertoires in all cases were sampled only once the peak T cell response had passed. A mostly white British donor set with more females was recruited, and clonal diversity was possibly underestimated. The span of vaccine-associated CD4 TCRs extended across spike, with dominance at 160-218 and 743-854.

The input for sequencing was peripheral blood, taken on day 0 of AZD1222 vaccination. V usage is TRBV19 and J usage is TRBJ2-2; D is possibly TRBD1 or TRBD2 (5 bases each). The TCR was taken from an adult in good health. The CDR3 reads CASIGTYTGELFF. The CDR3 DNA is TGTGCCAGTATAGGGACGTACACCGGGGAGCTGTTTTTT.